The 7 T cell receptor beta chains listed next were all sequenced from one sample in a study of shared clonotypes between healthy human individuals. The table came from immunoSEQ multiplex PCR; TCRdb's copy has only in-frame clones and leaves some out. The sample lists about 1.5 million clones, roughly 95% occurring once. Sequenced: naive CD4+ T cells sorted from blood. Specified subset: CD45RA+ positively selected. These receptors came from a man aged 25 to 40 in good health.

This clone appeared once. The gene calls are TRBV7-8 and TRBJ2-7; the match to TRBD2 covers 12 bases. Per germline, CDR1 SGHVS and CDR2 FQNEAQ. This CDR3 is 17 amino acids long. V lost 0 bases, J lost 4 bases, and 7 bases stayed unmatched. The CDR3 DNA sequence: TGTGCCAGCAGCTTAGCCCTGACTAGCGGGAGCTGGTACGAGCAGTACTTC. Protein product: CASSLALTSGSWYEQYF.

This chain connects TRBV30 to TRBJ1-1, with 7 bases lining up with TRBD1. Germline-derived CDR1 and CDR2 are GTSNPN and SVGIG (reference sequence). This CDR3 is built from 13 residues. Germline trimming cut 0 bases from V and 5 bases from J; bases unmatched to any gene: 3. The CDR3 region has the DNA TGTGCCTGGAGTGTTGGGACAGAAACTGAAGCTTTCTTT. Protein product: CAWSVGTETEAFF.

This clone showed up just once. J is TRBJ1-4 and V is TRBV28; no clear D gene. The germline CDR1 and CDR2 sequences are MDHEN and SYDVKM. The CDR3 is 12 amino acids. V lost 7 bases, J lost 8 bases, and 11 bases lay in between. Written as DNA, the CDR3 is TGTGCCAGCACCACCATGGGCGAAAAACTGTTTTTT. Its protein is CASTTMGEKLFF.

This clone is a singleton in its sample. The CDR3, as DNA: TGTGCCACCAGCAGAGATACTAGCGGGATCTACGAGCAGTACTTC. Translating gives CATSRDTSGIYEQYF. The V and J genes are TRBV15 and TRBJ2-7, with 10 bases fitting TRBD2. Trimming took 0 bases from V and 3 from J; bases not matched to a gene: 2. Germline lookup yields CDR1 LNHNV and CDR2 YYDKDF (reference sequence). This CDR3 has 15 residues.

The gene calls are TRBV9 and TRBJ2-1, with TRBD1 identical over 9 bases. Germline V lookup: CDR1 SGDLS, CDR2 YYNGEE. This CDR3 contains 15 residues. The V gene end was trimmed by 3 bases and the J gene end by 5 bases; junction bases not matched to a gene: 6. CDR3 sequence: CASSDDRGVDNEQFF. CDR3 sequence (DNA): TGTGCCAGCAGCGACGACAGGGGGGTGGACAATGAGCAGTTCTTC.

The genes are TRBV19 and TRBJ2-1; TRBD2 agrees at 12 bases. The trim removed 6 bases at V and 1 base at J, leaving 7 bases unmatched. The CDR3 runs to 17 residues. Germline V gene sequence: CDR1 LNHDA, CDR2 SQIVND (reference sequence). CDR3 coding DNA: TGTGCCAGTAGCCTAGCGGGAGGGCCCACTTCCTACAATGAGCAGTTCTTC. It yields the protein CASSLAGGPTSYNEQFF.

The V call is TRBV5-1, the J call TRBJ2-3; 9 nucleotides line up with TRBD2. V was clipped by 1 base and J by 3 bases; unmatched bases: 3. Germline V gene sequence: CDR1 SGHRS, CDR2 YFSETQ. This CDR3 comprises 15 residues. CDR3 region: CASSLPSGTTDTQYF. CDR3 coding DNA: TGCGCCAGCAGCTTGCCTAGCGGGACAACAGATACGCAGTATTTT.